This entry features one TCR beta chain sequence. There is no known antigen for this receptor. The sample holds no much larger clone one base away, and base qualities are not on file. The data derive from a study of T cell repertoires in cytomegalovirus infection (dated by TCRdb to 2018 to 2020). Background on the whole study: Donor HLA type was relevant to the analysis, because carriage of CMV infection together with the matching HLA type was indicated by public TCR beta signatures.

The CDR3 spans 14 residues, from the cysteine through the phenylalanine. Just CDR3 DNA is preserved here, 42 bases in frame from base 1. V and J are truncated by 3 bases and 2 bases respectively, leaving an intervening sequence of 10 bases. Via the germline V gene (reference sequence), CDR1 is SEHNR and CDR2 FQNEAQ. What the work shows at the level of the full study, not this receptor alone: Carriers of CMV infection plus the relevant HLA type were discriminated by the cumulative frequency of public TCR beta family members in the study cohort and in an independent roughly 400-donor cohort. In the ex vivo response, HLA-C-restricted CMV-specific TCR beta clonotypes were dominant, and in two of eight donors the single most frequent clonotype came from this HLA-C-restricted group.

The sequencer was an Illumina HiSeq 1500. The public reads were run again by TCRdb, first through fastp at Q25 and then through MiXCR, and only productive beta chains were kept. Each CDR3 protein appears once, grouped with its most common genes and DNA. This sample holds 200,000 to 250,000 distinct CDR3 sequences; 22% were observed only once. The top ten clonotypes cover around a sixth of the sample. The sequencing sample was made of CD8+ T cells from PBMCs. This receptor was obtained from a human donor in good health (CMV status not recorded). Some clones in this sample may be carry-over from other donors' samples. This sequence uses TRBV7-9 and TRBJ2-5, and perhaps TRBD2 as D gene, on 5 matching bases. The CDR3 region has the sequence CASSFRGFQETQYF. The sequenced DNA: TGTGCCAGCAGCTTTCGAGGGTTTCAAGAGACCCAGTACTTC.